The sequence of this T cell receptor beta chain was determined in a study of T cells after yellow fever vaccination. Study background: Researchers used SMART-Seq v4 Ultra Low Input to prepare fractions that had low cell numbers.

The germline V gene encodes CDR1 MNHGY and CDR2 SAAAGT. Trimming stripped 6 bases from V and 0 bases from J, with 18 bases between. The CDR3 is made up of 16 amino acids. UMIs were added to TCR cDNA along with a universal primer site when it was made by 5'RACE template switching. TCRdb reanalysed the 5' RACE reads using MiXCR and keeps one entry per CDR3 protein. The sample gives under 600,000 distinct CDR3 sequences, less than 25% of which show up once; about 17% is in the top ten. J is TRBJ2-7 and V is TRBV6-8; D may correspond to TRBD1 or TRBD2 (5 bases each). The sequencing used PBMCs, collected approximately 22 days after the first yellow fever vaccination. This TCR was sampled from a man between 18 and 35 years old who received the YFV17D yellow fever vaccine. The CDR3 region is CASSQREGTSSYEQYV. CDR3 nucleotides: TGTGCCAGCAGCCAACGAGAAGGGACGAGCTCCTACGAGCAGTACGTC.